This T cell receptor beta chain emerged from a study of identical twins. General study findings and limits: Models underestimated how often monozygotic twins shared out-of-frame TCR alpha. The abundant beta clonotypes from cord blood had fewer insertions, and memory repertoires had none of this.

Healthy Caucasians, and only they, were the donors. A few counts support this clonotype. Its antigen remains unidentified. Addition of a universal primer site occurred through template switching, and cDNA carried unique molecular identifiers. TCRdb itself ran the 5' RACE reads through MiXCR, one entry per CDR3 protein. The sample consists of more than 1.5 million distinct CDR3 sequences, about 31% of them appearing once. This CDR3 region has 14 residues. V lost 7 bases and J lost 6; bases outside the gene matches: 10. The sequenced sample was cord blood. The receptor was derived from a newborn girl in good health. The gene calls are TRBV12-3 or TRBV12-4 and TRBJ1-1, with 8 bases lining up with TRBD1. The CDR3: CASIRDRLLSEAFF. The CDR3 DNA reads TGTGCCAGCATTCGGGACAGGCTACTGTCTGAAGCTTTCTTT.